One TCR beta chain is described in this entry. This clonotype was seen ten or more times. This clone's antigen is unknown. Per-base qualities were not stored, and no clone one base away is much larger. The source of the sample is a study of T cell repertoires in cytomegalovirus infection (dated by TCRdb to the late 2010s). At the level of the whole study: Because public TCR beta signatures pointed to carriage of CMV infection together with the matching HLA type, the HLA type of each donor mattered for the analysis.

General study outcomes and caveats: In both this cohort and an independent approximately 350-donor cohort, the cumulative frequency of public TCR beta family members distinguished carriers of CMV infection plus the relevant HLA type. The ex vivo response was dominated by HLA-C-restricted CMV-specific TCR beta clonotypes, which also provided the single most frequent clonotype in two of eight donors.

The germline V gene encodes CDR1 SGHVS and CDR2 FQNEAQ. Spanning cysteine to phenylalanine, the CDR3 consists of 14 amino acids. CDR3 DNA is the only sequence kept; it has 42 bases, read in frame from the first base. Germline trimming: 5 bases from V, 5 bases from J; junction bases outside gene matches: 7. For sequencing, an Illumina HiSeq 1500 was employed. TCRdb trimmed the raw reads at Q25, called clones with MiXCR and kept productive beta chains. Rows merge per CDR3 protein into single entries with the most common DNA and genes. The sample table lists under 350,000 distinct CDR3 sequences, over 7.5% of them with a count of one. The top ten clones comprise around 4.5% of the sample.

The sequenced sample consisted of PBMCs. The clonotype was recovered from a human donor in good health (CMV status not recorded). Some clones in this sample may be carry-over from other donors' samples. This receptor chain uses TRBV7-8 and TRBJ2-7, with TRBD1 matching 9 junction bases. This receptor carries the CDR3 CASSDRDRDNEQYF. At the DNA level, the sequence is TGTGCCAGCAGCGACCGGGACAGGGACAACGAGCAGTACTTC.